A single sample is the source of the 25 T cell receptor beta chains below, sequenced in a study of regulatory T cells in long-lasting Graves disease. Through Arm-PCR of CDR3 regions and iRepertoire HTBI primers, TCR beta libraries were built. TCRdb passed the multiplex PCR reads through MiXCR, listing each CDR3 protein once. The sample lists hundreds of thousands of distinct CDR3 sequences, 16% occurring once. Time point indicated: newly diagnosed GD, antithyroid drugs for less than 3 months. With RNA extracted from PBMCs as input, the TCR library was made. These data were likewise used in another study, on T cells in Graves' hyperthyroidism and ophthalmopathy.

This specimen consisted of peripheral blood mononuclear cells (PBMCs), obtained at new diagnosis, from a patient treated with antithyroid drugs. These receptors came from a woman in her twenties or thirties with Graves disease.

The chain joins TRBV19 to TRBJ1-1, with a weak D call TRBD1 (6 bases). V was clipped by 0 bases and J by 8 bases, with 16 bases between them. CDR1 and CDR2 (germline): LNHDA, SQIVND (reference sequence). CDR3 length: 15 residues. CDR3 nucleotide sequence: TGTGCCAGTAGTATAGATCGGGGCAGGGGCTTAGAAGCTTTCTTT. It is translated as CASSIDRGRGLEAFF.

This clonotype was seen only a few times. The rearrangement links TRBV6-2 or TRBV6-3 to TRBJ1-3; maybe TRBD1 (5 bases). With 0 bases removed from V and 0 bases from J, the gap between germline ends came to 18 bases. Germline V gene data show CDR1 as MNHEY and CDR2 as SVGEGT. The CDR3 length is 19 residues. CDR3 sequence (DNA): TGTGCCAGCAGTTACTCGACAGTGGCTGGCACATACTCTGGAAACACCATATATTTT. Protein sequence: CASSYSTVAGTYSGNTIYF.

This clonotype has ten or more counts. The rearrangement uses TRBV15 and TRBJ2-1; D unresolved. The V end was cut by 3 bases, the J end by 0 bases, with 12 bases between. The CDR3 loop spans 16 amino acids. Germline V lookup: CDR1 LNHNV, CDR2 YYDKDF (reference sequence). This CDR3 is CATSRLGAGSYNEQFF. The CDR3 DNA reads as TGTGCCACCAGCAGGCTTGGCGCAGGCTCCTACAATGAGCAGTTCTTC.

The chain links TRBV19 to TRBJ2-1, with 8 bases matching TRBD2. This CDR3 spans 16 amino acids. V trimming: 5 bases; J trimming: 10 bases; junction bases outside the gene matches: 16. Germline V gives CDR1 LNHDA, CDR2 SQIVND (reference sequence). The CDR3 reads CASSPNSGALVGEQFF. CDR3 nucleotides: TGTGCCAGTAGTCCAAATAGCGGGGCCTTAGTAGGGGAGCAGTTCTTC.

This clonotype was seen at least ten times. This sequence joins TRBV2 and TRBJ2-2; TRBD1 is a possible D gene (5 bases). Trimming shortened V by 8 bases and J by 0 bases, and 10 bases separated the two germline ends. This CDR3 has 14 amino acids. The germline V gene has CDR1 SNHLY and CDR2 FYNNEI. DNA of the CDR3: TGTGCCAGCGGGGCAGACGCGAACACCGGGGAGCTGTTTTTT. Translating it yields CASGADANTGELFF. The entire variable domain, with the rest obtained from reference TRBV2 and TRBJ2-2, is as follows: EPEVTQTPSHQVTQMGQEVILRCVPISNHLYFYWYRQILGQKVEFLVSFYNNEISEKSEIFDDQFSVERPDGSNFTLKIRSTKLEDSAMYFCASGADANTGELFFGEGSRLTVL.

There are a few counts of this clonotype. The J gene is TRBJ2-1, the V gene TRBV5-4, with 9 nucleotides matching TRBD2. The CDR3 is made up of 15 amino acids. In germline, CDR1 is SGHNT, CDR2 YYREEE (reference sequence). V was clipped by 2 bases and J by 8 bases; unmatched bases: 8. CDR3 coding DNA: TGTGCCAGCAGCTTTGGTATGTGGACTAGCGATGAGCAGTTCTTC. It yields the protein CASSFGMWTSDEQFF.

This clonotype was recorded many times. The chain combines TRBV7-2 with TRBJ2-3, with 13 bases matching TRBD2. This CDR3 contains 14 residues. Per germline, CDR1 SGHTA and CDR2 FQGNSA. V shed 6 bases and J 6 bases; nucleotides not matched to a gene: 3. The CDR3 bases are TGTGCCAGCAGGGCACTAGCGGGAGGGGATACGCAGTATTTT. Protein sequence: CASRALAGGDTQYF.

This clonotype has a count of ten or more. The gene calls are TRBV5-5 and TRBJ2-1; D possibly uses TRBD1 or TRBD2 (5 bases each). Trimming shortened V by 6 bases and J by 5 bases, and 15 bases separated the two germline ends. CDR1 is SGHKS, CDR2 YYEKEE, per germline (reference sequence). The CDR3 consists of 14 residues. The DNA of the CDR3 is TGTGCCAGCATCAATTGGGGGTCGGACAATGAGCAGTTCTTC. Its translation is CASINWGSDNEQFF.

In regard to this clonotype: Relative to the germline gene, one junction end is altered; a read error may explain this. The chain recombines TRBV5-1 with TRBJ1-5; D is uncertain. Germline CDR1 is SGHRS and CDR2 is YFSETQ. This CDR3 has 14 amino acids. Here the CDR3 reads CPSSLDGGNQPQHF. CDR3 bases: TGCCCCAGCAGCTTGGACGGAGGCAATCAGCCCCAGCATTTT.

This clonotype was counted a few times. This chain connects TRBV24-1 to TRBJ2-7, with TRBD1 as a possible D gene (5 bases). CDR1 is KGHDR and CDR2 is SFDVKD in the germline V gene. The CDR3 consists of 13 residues. V lost 1 base to trimming and J lost 3 bases, with 6 bases between them. The CDR3 nucleotides read TGTGCCACCAGTGATTTTAGGGGCTACGAGCAGTACTTC. Translated, it gives CATSDFRGYEQYF.

This clonotype was counted ten times or more. The J gene is TRBJ2-1, the V gene TRBV11-2; no firm D call. The CDR3 consists of 13 residues. Germline V gives CDR1 SGHAT, CDR2 FQNNGV. V lost 4 bases, J lost 5 bases, and 9 bases lay in between. The CDR3: CASSSPRHNEQFF. CDR3 bases: TGTGCCAGCAGCTCCCCTAGGCACAATGAGCAGTTCTTC.

Notes on this clonotype: With a much larger clone just one base away, this may be a read error. The J gene is TRBJ2-1, the V gene TRBV6-2 or TRBV6-3; possibly TRBD1 for D (6 bases). Germline CDR1 and CDR2: MNHEY and SVGEGT. This CDR3 comprises 18 residues. The CDR3 DNA reads as TGTGCCAGCAGTTACTCTCCCTCAGGGGCCAGCTCCTGCAATGAGCAGTTCTTC. Translating it yields CASSYSPSGASSCNEQFF.

The J gene is TRBJ2-1, the V gene TRBV29-1; D is ambiguous. CDR1 and CDR2 from the germline V gene are SQVTM and ANQGSEA. CDR3 length: 13 amino acids. Trimming shortened V by 5 bases and J by 5 bases, and 13 bases separated the two germline ends. CDR3 sequence reads: CSVSTYLDNEQFF. CDR3 in DNA: TGCAGCGTTTCAACTTATCTCGACAATGAGCAGTTCTTC.

This clonotype occurred once. A far bigger clonotype differs at one base, so this is likely a read error. The rearrangement links TRBV6-4 to TRBJ1-4, with 7 bases aligning to TRBD1. V lost 8 bases, J lost 4 bases, and 10 bases stayed unmatched. Germline CDR1 MRHNA, CDR2 SNTAGT. The CDR3 loop spans 15 amino acids. CDR3 coding DNA: TGTGCCAGCGGTGCGACAGGGTTTGGTAATGAAAAACTGTTTTTT. This gives the protein CASGATGFGNEKLFF.

In this sample, this clonotype turned up a few times. The chain employs TRBV7-9 and TRBJ2-1; TRBD1 matches at 8 bases. In germline, CDR1 is SEHNR, CDR2 FQNEAQ (reference sequence). The V and J ends lost 5 bases and 4 bases, in that order; junction bases with no gene match: 10. This CDR3 contains 16 residues. This CDR3 is CASSPSTGGHYNEQFF. CDR3 nucleotides: TGTGCCAGCAGCCCGTCTACAGGGGGGCATTACAATGAGCAGTTCTTC.

This clonotype was picked up a small number of times. The V call is TRBV25-1, the J call TRBJ2-6; 7 positions agree with TRBD2. This CDR3 spans 16 amino acids. Trimming removed 6 bases from V and 1 base from J; junction bases left unmatched: 6. Per germline, CDR1 MGHDK and CDR2 SYGVNS. CDR3 protein: CASSRGVRSGANVLTF. The CDR3 bases are TGTGCCAGCAGCCGGGGGGTCCGTTCTGGGGCCAACGTCCTGACTTTC.

The chain has TRBV20-1 and TRBJ2-3, with TRBD2 matching over 10 bases. Germline-derived CDR1 and CDR2 are DFQATT and SNEGSKA (reference sequence). The CDR3 length is 17 residues. V shed 4 bases, J shed 3 bases, and the junction held 13 bases outside the gene matches. DNA for the CDR3: TGCAGTGCTAAAAGAGCTAGCGGGAGCGGGAAAACAGATACGCAGTATTTT. Translation: CSAKRASGSGKTDTQYF.

With regard to this clonotype: A much larger clone differs by one base, so this may be a read error. CDR3 sequence reads: CATTQAGGSYEQYF. Here the CDR3 DNA reads TGTGCCACCACCCAAGCGGGAGGCTCCTACGAGCAGTACTTC. This sequence joins TRBV11-2 and TRBJ2-7; 9 bases are a match to TRBD2. Germline V gives CDR1 SGHAT, CDR2 FQNNGV. This CDR3 has 14 amino acids. The ends lost 10 bases at V and 0 bases at J; junction bases unmatched: 7. Drawing the rest from reference TRBV11-2 and TRBJ2-7, the complete variable domain is EAGVAQSPRYKIIEKRQSVAFWCNPISGHATLYWYQQILGQGPKLLIQFQNNGVVDDSQLPKDRFSAERLKGVDSTLKIQPAKLEDSAVYLCATTQAGGSYEQYFGPGTRLTVT.

Ten or more counts support this clonotype. The chain employs TRBV11-2 and TRBJ2-2, with TRBD2 matching 7 bases. This CDR3 has 14 residues. Germline lookup yields CDR1 SGHAT and CDR2 FQNNGV. Losses at the gene ends were 2 bases for V and 7 bases for J; bases not matched to a gene: 4. The CDR3 DNA follows: TGTGCCAGCAGCTTAAGGACTAGTCTCGGGGAGCTGTTTTTT. This gives the protein CASSLRTSLGELFF. Based on the CDR3 plus reference TRBV11-2 and TRBJ2-2, the full variable domain is EAGVAQSPRYKIIEKRQSVAFWCNPISGHATLYWYQQILGQGPKLLIQFQNNGVVDDSQLPKDRFSAERLKGVDSTLKIQPAKLEDSAVYLCASSLRTSLGELFFGEGSRLTVL.

The J gene is TRBJ2-1, the V gene TRBV19; no clear D gene. Germline assignment: CDR1 LNHDA and CDR2 SQIVND (reference sequence). The CDR3 extends over 13 amino acids. Deletions cut 4 bases from V and 5 bases from J, with 9 bases between. The DNA for the CDR3 is TGTGCCAGTAGTAACAGACGGAACAATGAGCAGTTCTTC. This codes for CASSNRRNNEQFF.

This clonotype was recorded many times. The J gene is TRBJ1-1, the V gene TRBV5-1; D is perhaps TRBD1 (5 bases). The CDR3 covers 14 residues. V shed 4 bases and J shed 7 bases, with 17 bases lying between them. Germline lookup yields CDR1 SGHRS and CDR2 YFSETQ. The CDR3 region has the DNA TGCGCCAGCAGCAGAGAGCCGGATCAGGGTGAAGCTTTCTTT. Translation gives CASSREPDQGEAFF.

The sample holds many counts of this clonotype. This chain connects TRBV24-1 to TRBJ1-5; D gene uncertain. The CDR3 has 13 residues. Germline CDR1 is KGHDR and CDR2 is SFDVKD. Trimming stripped 7 bases from V and 6 bases from J, with 12 bases between. In DNA form, the CDR3 reads TGTGCCACCAGCGATCGGGAGCTTCAGCCCCAGCATTTT. Translating it yields CATSDRELQPQHF.

The gene calls are TRBV20-1 and TRBJ2-3, with D hard to call. Trimming took off 6 bases at V and 4 bases at J, with 11 bases between the two ends. The germline CDR1 and CDR2 sequences are DFQATT and SNEGSKA (reference sequence). This CDR3 comprises 12 residues. The DNA for the CDR3 is TGCAGTGCCACCGAGGCGGCAGATACGCAGTATTTT. This codes for CSATEAADTQYF.

There are many counts of this clonotype. The J gene is TRBJ1-4, the V gene TRBV12-3 or TRBV12-4, with 10 bases identical to TRBD1. The CDR3 runs 14 residues. Trimming at V came to 4 bases and at J to 7 bases, leaving 3 bases not matched to a gene. CDR3 protein: CASSYGTGVEKLFF. CDR3 coding DNA: TGTGCCAGCAGTTATGGGACAGGGGTTGAAAAACTGTTTTTT.

In its sample, this clonotype was seen a few times. CDR3 DNA sequence: TGTGCCATCAGTGAGTTTGGGGGCAGCGCCTACGAGCAGTACTTC. This codes for CAISEFGGSAYEQYF. This sequence joins TRBV10-3 and TRBJ2-7; TRBD1 is a possible D gene (6 bases). The CDR3 is made up of 15 amino acids. V lost 1 base, J lost 2 bases, and 12 bases lay in between. Looked up from germline, CDR1 is ENHRY and CDR2 is SYGVKD.